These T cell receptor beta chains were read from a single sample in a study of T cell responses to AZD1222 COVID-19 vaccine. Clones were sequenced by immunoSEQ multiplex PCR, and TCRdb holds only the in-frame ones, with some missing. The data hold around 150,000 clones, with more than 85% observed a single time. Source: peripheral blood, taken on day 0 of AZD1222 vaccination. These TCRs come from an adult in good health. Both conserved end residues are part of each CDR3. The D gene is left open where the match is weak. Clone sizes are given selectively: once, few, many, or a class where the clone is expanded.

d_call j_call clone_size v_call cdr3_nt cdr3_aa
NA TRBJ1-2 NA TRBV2 TGTGCCAGCAGATTTACCGAAAGCTTAACTGAAGGGCAGTGGACCCAGGGCTATGGCTACACCTTC CASRFTESLTEGQWTQGYGYTF
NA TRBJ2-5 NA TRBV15 TGTGCCACCAGCCAAAACAGGGCAGCCCAAGAGACCCAGTACTTC CATSQNRAAQETQYF
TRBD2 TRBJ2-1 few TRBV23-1 TGCGCCAGCAAGAGGGCGGGAGCCAGGGCCTACAATGAGCAGTTCTTC CASKRAGARAYNEQFF
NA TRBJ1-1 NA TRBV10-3 TGTGCCATCAGTGAGTATCCGCCTGGGGCTTTCTTT CAISEYPPGAFF
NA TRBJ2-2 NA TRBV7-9 TGTGCCAGCAGCTTAGGGGACCTAAACACCGGGGAGCTGTTTTTT CASSLGDLNTGELFF
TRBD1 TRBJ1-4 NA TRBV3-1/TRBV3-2 TGTGCCAGCAGCTTTCCAGGGGGGAGAAAACTGTTTTTT CASSFPGGRKLFF
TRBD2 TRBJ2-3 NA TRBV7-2 TGTGCCAGCAGCGCAGAAGCGGGACTAGCGGGGAGGATTACAGATACGCAGTATTTT CASSAEAGLAGRITDTQYF
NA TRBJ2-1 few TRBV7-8 TGTGCCAGCAGCTTAGCGGGAAGAGGTGAGCAGTTCTTC CASSLAGRGEQFF
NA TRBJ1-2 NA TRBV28 TGTGCCAGCAGTTACAGGTTTGGCTACACCTTC CASSYRFGYTF
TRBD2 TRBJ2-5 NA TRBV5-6 TGTGCCAGCAGTTTCGTTAGCGGGAGCGGAGAGACCCAGTACTTC CASSFVSGSGETQYF
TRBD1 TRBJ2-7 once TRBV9 TGTGCCAGCAGCGTAGAGGGACAGGGGCCTGGACAGCAGTACTTC CASSVEGQGPGQQYF
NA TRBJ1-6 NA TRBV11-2 TGTGCCAGCAGCTTAGATCAGGGAATCTATAATTCACCCCTCCACTTT CASSLDQGIYNSPLHF
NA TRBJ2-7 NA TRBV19 TGTGCCAGTAGTAGAACCTACATGTACGAGCAGTACTTC CASSRTYMYEQYF
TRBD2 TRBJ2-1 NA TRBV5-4 TGTGCCAGCATCCATAGCGGGGGGGCTATAAATGAGCAGTTCTTC CASIHSGGAINEQFF
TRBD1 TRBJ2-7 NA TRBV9 TGTGCCAGCAGCCTGGACAGGGACGTCGGCTACGAGCAGTACTTC CASSLDRDVGYEQYF
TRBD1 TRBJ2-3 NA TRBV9 TGTGCCAGCAGTCCGGGACAGGTCATAAACACAGATACGCAGTATTTT CASSPGQVINTDTQYF
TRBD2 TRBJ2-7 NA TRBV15 TGTGCCAGTCGACTAGCGGTCACGGGGGAGCAGTACTTC CASRLAVTGEQYF
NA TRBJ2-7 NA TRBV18 TGTGCCAGCTCACCACTTCCTGTACAGGGCGACTACGAGCAGTACTTC CASSPLPVQGDYEQYF